The clone carrying this T cell receptor beta chain has more than one count but fewer than ten. Antigen unknown. The sample contains more than one DNA sequence encoding this CDR3. This CDR3 spans 13 amino acids. Trimming took off 3 bases at V and 2 bases at J, with 5 bases between the two ends. Germline loops: CDR1 SGHTA, CDR2 FQGNSA. These data belong to a study of shared clonotypes between healthy human individuals. Study-wide findings and caveats: Shared across four donors were around 5% of the naive CD4 clonotypes.

In the CD4+ fraction, cells were divided into CD45RA+ naive and CD45RA-negative memory subsets. Replicate sorted-subset PCRs were loaded with around 0.2 ug DNA, about 30,000 T cell genomes. Authors' methods: ImmunoSEQ only sent back junction sequences with no quality scores, so filtering was done differently. TCRdb keeps only in-frame clones here, not all; method: immunoSEQ multiplex PCR. That table furnishes V, J and clone size, whereas the DNA furnished D and trimming. The sample lists over a million clones; more than 75% were seen once. J is TRBJ2-1 and V is TRBV7-2, with D possibly called TRBD1 or TRBD2 (5 bases each). The sequence came from a young man in good health. Some clones in this sample may be carry-over from other donors' samples. The sequencing sample was made of memory CD4+ T cells from PBMCs. Subset denoted: CD45RA-negative fraction. The CDR3 nucleotides read TGTGCCAGCAGCTTGGGGGCCTACAATGAGCAGTTCTTC. Protein sequence: CASSLGAYNEQFF.